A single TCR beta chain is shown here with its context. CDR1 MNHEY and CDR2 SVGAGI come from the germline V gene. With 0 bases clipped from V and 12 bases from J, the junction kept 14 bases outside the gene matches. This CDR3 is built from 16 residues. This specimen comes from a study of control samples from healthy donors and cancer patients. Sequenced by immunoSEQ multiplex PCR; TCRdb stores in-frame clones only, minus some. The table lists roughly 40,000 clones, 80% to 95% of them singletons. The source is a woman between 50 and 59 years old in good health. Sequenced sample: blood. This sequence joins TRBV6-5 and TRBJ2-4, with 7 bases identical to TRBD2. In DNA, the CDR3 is TGTGCCAGCAGTTACTCGCGGCTAGCGGCGGAAAAAGCTCAGTACTTC. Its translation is CASSYSRLAAEKAQYF.